This T cell receptor (beta chain) was found in a study of blood T cell repertoires in COVID-19. Overall study context: Donors in the United States, Italy and Spain gave samples during acute or convalescent COVID-19.

The CDR3 runs 15 residues. V gave up 1 base and J gave up 4 bases, with 11 bases separating them. Germline CDR1 MNHEY, CDR2 SVGEGT. Followed longitudinally, the Seattle patients had been enrolled during active infection. In the original workflow: Quantification of nucleated cells was approximated via reference gene primer amplification. Some clones are missing from TCRdb's copy, which holds only in-frame ones; the method was immunoSEQ multiplex PCR. That table furnishes V, J and clone size, whereas the DNA furnished D and trimming. Counted here are over 150,000 clones, roughly 88% occurring once; the ten biggest clones make up 0.55% to 0.75%.

The TCR was taken from a man in his 60s with COVID-19, enrolled during active disease. The V gene is TRBV6-2 or TRBV6-3, the J gene TRBJ1-5; possible D gene TRBD1, 5 bases. What was sequenced was peripheral blood. The CDR3 nucleotides are TGTGCCAGCAGTTACTTCGCAGGGCCAAATCAGCCCCAGCATTTT. Protein sequence: CASSYFAGPNQPQHF.